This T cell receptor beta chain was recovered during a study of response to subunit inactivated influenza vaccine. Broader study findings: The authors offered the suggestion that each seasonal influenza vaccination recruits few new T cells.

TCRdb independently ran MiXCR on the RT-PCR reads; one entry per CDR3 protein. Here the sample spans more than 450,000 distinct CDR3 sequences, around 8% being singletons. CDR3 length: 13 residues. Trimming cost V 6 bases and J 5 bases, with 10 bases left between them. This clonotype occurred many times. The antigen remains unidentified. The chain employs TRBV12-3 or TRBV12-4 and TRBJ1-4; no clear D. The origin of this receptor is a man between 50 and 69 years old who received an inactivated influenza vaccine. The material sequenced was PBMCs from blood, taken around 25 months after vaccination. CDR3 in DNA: TGTGCCAGCAGCCGATGGACCAATGAAAAACTGTTTTTT. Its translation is CASSRWTNEKLFF.